This note documents a single TCR beta chain sequence. Mismatch with germline at one junction end may stem from a read error. Unique molecular identifiers were incorporated into the prepared TCRbeta library. From the PCR reads, TCRdb called clonotypes with MiXCR, one entry per CDR3 protein. The sample shows hundreds of thousands of distinct CDR3 sequences, roughly 25% of them seen only once. This entry comes from a study of T-cell reconstitution after alpha-beta-depleted transplantation in children. The TCR was taken from a female patient between 2 and 15 years old who had a stem cell transplant for congenital amegakaryocytic thrombocytopenia, so the T cells may come from the graft donor. The material was PBMCs, mostly from graft donor cells, obtained 360 days after TCRalphabeta/CD19-depleted stem cell transplant.

CDR3 nucleotides: TGTGCCATCAGCCCCATGGAAGGGGGAGTAGTCCCCATGCAAGAGACCCAGTACTTC. The encoded protein is CAISPMEGGVVPMQETQYF. J is TRBJ2-5 and V is TRBV3-1; TRBD1 is a possible D gene (6 bases). Germline-derived CDR1 and CDR2 are LGHDT and YNNKEL (reference sequence). The CDR3 contains 19 residues.